Listed below are T cell receptor beta chains from one sample, sequenced in a study of T cells after yellow fever vaccination. TCRdb itself ran the 5' RACE reads through MiXCR, one entry per CDR3 protein. The table includes 400,000 to 650,000 distinct CDR3 sequences, roughly 22% detected once. The input for sequencing was PBMCs, taken roughly 20 days after the first yellow fever vaccination. All receptors come from a man in his late teens or twenties who received the YFV17D yellow fever vaccine. Both conserved end residues are part of each CDR3. A D gene is named only where the DNA matches it firmly. Only part of the rows carry a size: once, few, many, or a class if the clone is expanded.

CDR3 protein | CDR3 DNA | clone size | J gene | V gene | D gene
CASSLSAQGTNQPQHF | TGTGCCAGCAGTTTATCTGCCCAGGGGACAAATCAGCCCCAGCATTTT | . | TRBJ1-5 | TRBV12-3/TRBV12-4 | .
CASSFRSGSMGANVLTF | TGTGCCAGCAGCTTTAGATCAGGGTCTATGGGGGCCAACGTCCTGACTTTC | . | TRBJ2-6 | TRBV11-2 | .
CASSLAVLGADTQYF | TGTGCCAGCAGCTTAGCAGTATTAGGGGCGGATACGCAGTATTTT | . | TRBJ2-3 | TRBV7-2 | .
CASTNTGITKNYGYTF | TGCGCCAGCACTAACACTGGAATAACTAAAAACTATGGCTACACCTTC | . | TRBJ1-2 | TRBV4-1 | .
CASSTRLAGGIIYNEQFF | TGTGCCAGCAGCACCCGACTAGCGGGGGGCATCATCTACAATGAGCAGTTCTTC | many | TRBJ2-1 | TRBV3-1 | TRBD2
CASSSRWTDTQYF | TGTGCCAGCAGCTCCAGGTGGACTGATACGCAGTATTTT | few | TRBJ2-3 | TRBV7-2 | .
CASSHSTSGQRTGELFF | TGTGCCAGCAGTCATTCGACTAGCGGGCAACGCACCGGGGAGCTGTTTTTT | . | TRBJ2-2 | TRBV12-3/TRBV12-4 | TRBD2
CSARGRDSQNEQFF | TGCAGTGCTAGAGGGAGGGACAGTCAAAATGAGCAGTTCTTC | once | TRBJ2-1 | TRBV20-1 | .
CASSSPRFGGTNNEQFF | TGTGCCAGCAGTTCCCCCCGCTTCGGGGGTACAAACAATGAGCAGTTCTTC | . | TRBJ2-1 | TRBV27 | .
CASSSPYGNLVNEQFF | TGTGCCAGCAGCTCCCCCTATGGCAATCTAGTGAATGAGCAGTTCTTC | . | TRBJ2-1 | TRBV11-2 | .
CASNSGVEGETQYF | TGTGCCAGCAATTCTGGAGTGGAGGGTGAGACCCAGTACTTC | . | TRBJ2-5 | TRBV11-2 | .
CASRDTGQYSPLHF | TGTGCCAGCAGGGATACAGGGCAATATTCACCCCTCCACTTT | . | TRBJ1-6 | TRBV2 | .
CASSGGASNTGELFF | TGTGCCAGCAGCGGGGGGGCCTCGAACACCGGGGAGCTGTTTTTT | . | TRBJ2-2 | TRBV9 | .
CAKVKLADTSTNEQFF | TGTGCCAAAGTGAAACTAGCGGACACATCGACAAATGAGCAGTTCTTC | few | TRBJ2-1 | TRBV6-2/TRBV6-3 | TRBD2
CASSGNGGEETQYF | TGTGCCAGCAGTGGGAACGGGGGGGAAGAGACCCAGTACTTC | many | TRBJ2-5 | TRBV2 | TRBD2
CSAQSGGAQETQYF | TGCAGTGCTCAGAGCGGGGGGGCCCAAGAGACCCAGTACTTC | many | TRBJ2-5 | TRBV20-1 | TRBD2
CAWSGDNQETQYF | TGTGCCTGGAGCGGGGACAACCAAGAGACCCAGTACTTC | . | TRBJ2-5 | TRBV30 | .